These T cell receptor beta chains were read from a single sample in a study of shared clonotypes between healthy human individuals. Profiled with immunoSEQ multiplex PCR; TCRdb holds only in-frame clones, not every one. The sample has about 2.1 million clones; 93% are singletons. Sequenced material: naive CD8+ T cells from PBMCs. The receptor source for this set is a man aged 18 to 35 in good health. Some clones in this sample may be carry-over from other donors' samples. The CDR3 runs from the conserved cysteine through the conserved F or W.

v_gene: TRBV15; j_gene: TRBJ1-1; CDR3aa: CATSREGSKGNTEAFF
v_gene: TRBV19; j_gene: TRBJ2-7; CDR3aa: CATQGTGLYEQYF
v_gene: TRBV19; j_gene: TRBJ2-1; CDR3aa: CASTPGVRGYNEQFF
v_gene: TRBV5-8; j_gene: TRBJ1-1; CDR3aa: CASSPTPGEAFF
v_gene: TRBV19; j_gene: TRBJ2-7; CDR3aa: CASRPGRDSYEQYF
v_gene: TRBV11-2; j_gene: TRBJ2-1; CDR3aa: CASSLAPGQGKHDEQFF
v_gene: TRBV2; j_gene: TRBJ2-1; CDR3aa: CASITRASGSKNEQFF
v_gene: TRBV19; j_gene: TRBJ2-3; CDR3aa: CASSIGLGADTQYF
v_gene: TRBV21-1; j_gene: TRBJ2-1; CDR3aa: CASSKGAGCSYNEQFF
v_gene: TRBV5-1; j_gene: TRBJ1-2; CDR3aa: CASSFRSRGGYGYTF
v_gene: TRBV7-2; j_gene: TRBJ2-7; CDR3aa: CASSLIAGGPYEQYF
v_gene: TRBV27; j_gene: TRBJ2-7; CDR3aa: CASSALGGTGAYEQYF
v_gene: TRBV14; j_gene: TRBJ1-2; CDR3aa: CASSPPTEGGGYGYTF
v_gene: TRBV27; j_gene: TRBJ1-2; CDR3aa: CASSSSLTANYGYTF
v_gene: TRBV27; j_gene: TRBJ1-3; CDR3aa: CASSPDLVSGNTIYF
v_gene: TRBV6-5; j_gene: TRBJ2-2; CDR3aa: CASGETENTGELFF
v_gene: TRBV9; j_gene: TRBJ2-7; CDR3aa: CASSVAPGLMNEQYF
v_gene: TRBV9; j_gene: TRBJ2-7; CDR3aa: CASSPGGSSYEQYF
v_gene: TRBV28; j_gene: TRBJ1-5; CDR3aa: CASSGGPQHF
v_gene: TRBV14; j_gene: TRBJ2-5; CDR3aa: CASSRTQGLAGGPRETQYF
v_gene: TRBV7-9; j_gene: TRBJ1-2; CDR3aa: CASSFLEGYTF
v_gene: TRBV6-5; j_gene: TRBJ2-7; CDR3aa: CASSYSQRGGYEQYF
v_gene: TRBV7-8; j_gene: TRBJ2-7; CDR3aa: CASSLAGQGYYEQYF
v_gene: TRBV7-9; j_gene: TRBJ2-1; CDR3aa: CASSLGQGSYNEQFF
v_gene: TRBV7-3; j_gene: TRBJ2-7; CDR3aa: CASSKGPLSGSAQYF
v_gene: TRBV5-4; j_gene: TRBJ1-1; CDR3aa: CASSSLPGQGRSDTEAFF
v_gene: TRBV19; j_gene: TRBJ2-1; CDR3aa: CASSVPAFYNEQFF
v_gene: TRBV7-9; j_gene: TRBJ2-7; CDR3aa: CASSLAPDEYEQYF
v_gene: TRBV7-3; j_gene: TRBJ2-1; CDR3aa: CASSYRLAGEGYNEQFF
v_gene: TRBV14; j_gene: TRBJ1-5; CDR3aa: CASSQSGNQPQHF
v_gene: TRBV14; j_gene: TRBJ2-2; CDR3aa: CASSLRQGAGGELFF
v_gene: TRBV7-2; j_gene: TRBJ2-7; CDR3aa: CASSLGLAGGPYEQYF
v_gene: TRBV7-6; j_gene: TRBJ2-7; CDR3aa: CASSPRWGEQYF
v_gene: TRBV15; j_gene: TRBJ2-1; CDR3aa: CATSRDIGRDNEQFF
v_gene: TRBV25-1; j_gene: TRBJ1-4; CDR3aa: CASSELGGEKLFF
v_gene: TRBV7-9; j_gene: TRBJ1-1; CDR3aa: CASSLGGSAEAFF
v_gene: TRBV10-2; j_gene: TRBJ1-2; CDR3aa: CASRAGDGYTF
v_gene: TRBV27; j_gene: TRBJ2-3; CDR3aa: CASSITFFRDRGTDTQYF
v_gene: TRBV5-1; j_gene: TRBJ1-1; CDR3aa: CASSVRDPRNTEAFF
v_gene: TRBV28; j_gene: TRBJ2-1; CDR3aa: CASSLDRYNEQFF
v_gene: TRBV28; j_gene: TRBJ2-7; CDR3aa: CASSPRGQRVYEQYF
v_gene: TRBV7-8; j_gene: TRBJ2-3; CDR3aa: CASSSGQGEAADTQYF
v_gene: TRBV9; j_gene: TRBJ2-1; CDR3aa: CASSVSKLSPYNEQFF
v_gene: TRBV5-6; j_gene: TRBJ1-1; CDR3aa: CASSLIGANTEAFF
v_gene: TRBV9; j_gene: TRBJ1-1; CDR3aa: CASSTVPGQAEAFF
v_gene: TRBV6-1; j_gene: TRBJ1-1; CDR3aa: CASSEDFGRVGPEAFF
v_gene: TRBV6-1; j_gene: TRBJ1-5; CDR3aa: CASSIRDRHNQPQHF
v_gene: TRBV28; j_gene: TRBJ2-1; CDR3aa: CASSTRLALYNEQFF
v_gene: TRBV6-1; j_gene: TRBJ1-5; CDR3aa: CASSEGWRQPQHF
v_gene: TRBV7-9; j_gene: TRBJ2-7; CDR3aa: CASSFLTDSYEQYF
v_gene: TRBV5-6; j_gene: TRBJ2-3; CDR3aa: CASSWTSAGDTQYF
v_gene: TRBV27; j_gene: TRBJ1-5; CDR3aa: CASSETGGDNQPQHF
v_gene: TRBV5-6; j_gene: TRBJ2-7; CDR3aa: CASSPWTGYEQYF